The 15 T cell receptor beta chains given below trace back to one sample, sequenced in a study of beta chain features in type 1 diabetes. The entirety of the isolated RNA underwent reverse transcription, so expressed TCRB transcripts were sequenced. Profiled with immunoSEQ multiplex PCR; TCRdb holds only in-frame clones, not every one. The profile covers some 500,000 clones, with 9.5% to 12% appearing a single time and 0.045% to 0.05% taken by the ten largest. The specimen was naive CD4+ T cells from blood. The receptors come from a woman younger than 30 in good health.

The chain has TRBV7-9 and TRBJ2-5; 10 positions agree with TRBD2. Germline CDR1 reads SEHNR; CDR2 reads FQNEAQ (reference sequence). This CDR3 is built from 14 residues. Unmatched junction bases numbered 3, after V lost 6 bases and J lost 2 bases. The CDR3 reads CASRELAGQETQYF. The CDR3 region has the DNA TGTGCCAGCAGGGAACTAGCGGGGCAAGAGACCCAGTACTTC.

As for this clone: A read error may produce the germline difference seen at one junction end. This sequence joins TRBV20-1 and TRBJ2-7; TRBD2 matches at 8 bases. The CDR3 is 11 residues long. The germline V gene has CDR1 DFQATT and CDR2 SNEGSKA (reference sequence). CDR3: CSARDQLAGIF. The CDR3 bases are TGCAGTGCTAGAGATCAATTAGCGGGGATCTTC.

The J gene is TRBJ2-3, the V gene TRBV10-3; D remains ambiguous. The germline CDR1 and CDR2 sequences are ENHRY and SYGVKD. CDR3 length: 15 residues. V dropped 2 bases and J dropped 1 base, with 10 bases sitting between them. The CDR3 sequence is CAISEVGSGTDTQYF. In nucleotides, the CDR3 is TGTGCCATCAGTGAGGTCGGCTCGGGCACAGATACGCAGTATTTT.

A few counts support this clone. The V and J genes are TRBV29-1 and TRBJ2-1; 10 bases line up with TRBD2. J lost 0 bases, V lost 5 bases, and 7 bases had no gene match. Germline V gene data show CDR1 as SQVTM and CDR2 as ANQGSEA. The CDR3 extends over 16 amino acids. CDR3 in amino acids: CSVRLAGARSYNEQFF. As DNA, the CDR3 is TGCAGCGTTCGCCTAGCGGGAGCGCGCTCCTACAATGAGCAGTTCTTC.

This clone was counted only a few times. V usage is TRBV6-5 and J usage is TRBJ2-7; tentatively, D is TRBD2 (6 bases). Germline CDR1 is MNHEY and CDR2 is SVGAGI. CDR3 length equals 13 residues. With 4 bases removed from V and 7 bases from J, the gap between germline ends came to 14 bases. The chain's CDR3 is CASSFLQGGEQYV. CDR3 in DNA: TGTGCCAGCAGTTTCCTCCAGGGAGGAGAGCAGTACGTC.

This chain connects TRBV7-2 to TRBJ1-3; D gene unclear. Germline loops: CDR1 SGHTA, CDR2 FQGNSA. The CDR3 is made up of 12 amino acids. The V gene lost 5 bases and the J gene lost 2 bases, with 4 bases spanning the gap. CDR3 amino acids: CASSNPGNTIYF. CDR3 coding DNA: TGTGCCAGCAGCAACCCTGGAAACACCATATATTTT.

This clone was observed a handful of times. J is TRBJ1-2 and V is TRBV7-3, with 8 positions matching TRBD1. Per germline, CDR1 SGHTA and CDR2 FQGTGA. The CDR3 runs to 13 residues. After removal of 5 bases from V and 4 bases from J, the junction contained 3 bases not matched to a gene. CDR3 nucleotides: TGTGCCAGCAGCCCGGGACAGGCCTATGGCTACACCTTC. Amino acid sequence: CASSPGQAYGYTF.

This rearrangement joins TRBV11-2 to TRBJ2-3; D perhaps matches TRBD2 (7 bases). Deletions cut 0 bases from V and 2 bases from J, with 9 bases between. This CDR3 has 15 residues. Germline CDR1 reads SGHAT; CDR2 reads FQNNGV. The CDR3 DNA reads TGTGCCAGCAGCTTAGAAGGGGGGGCCACAGATACGCAGTATTTT. Residues: CASSLEGGATDTQYF.

V is TRBV6-6 and J is TRBJ1-1, with D unclear. The CDR3 consists of 13 residues. Germline loops: CDR1 MNHNY, CDR2 SVGAGI (reference sequence). The ends were cut back, 0 bases at V and 6 bases at J, with 8 bases in the middle. The CDR3 protein is CASSYSSESEAFF. For the CDR3, the DNA is TGTGCCAGCAGTTACTCGTCGGAATCTGAAGCTTTCTTT.

The V and J genes are TRBV6-1 and TRBJ2-4; 9 bases are shared with TRBD1. CDR3 length equals 18 residues. Germline lookup yields CDR1 MNHNS and CDR2 SASEGT. J was trimmed by 0 bases and V by 4 bases; bases with no gene match: 10. The CDR3: CASSGDRVRLLAKNIQYF. In DNA, the CDR3 is TGTGCCAGCAGTGGGGACAGGGTTAGATTACTAGCCAAAAACATTCAGTACTTC.

The chain couples TRBV23-1 to TRBJ2-6; possibly TRBD1 or TRBD2 for D (5 bases each). TRBV23-1 is annotated as an ORF whose role is uncertain. There are 15 residues in the CDR3. The V gene lost 7 bases and the J gene lost 0 bases, with 10 bases spanning the gap. The CDR3: CASTRGDSGANVLTF. The CDR3 DNA follows: TGCGCCAGCACGAGGGGCGACTCTGGGGCCAACGTCCTGACTTTC.

The V gene is TRBV5-1, the J gene TRBJ2-2; 8 nucleotides align to TRBD2. The germline CDR1 and CDR2 sequences are SGHRS and YFSETQ. Germline trimming cut 4 bases from V and 0 bases from J; bases unmatched to any gene: 5. The CDR3 is 16 amino acids. CDR3 nucleotides: TGCGCCAGCAGCACAGGACTAGCAGCGAACACCGGGGAGCTGTTTTTT. Translation gives CASSTGLAANTGELFF.

This clone appeared a few times. This CDR3 reads CARGTRTGELFF. In DNA form, the CDR3 reads TGTGCCAGGGGGACACGGACCGGGGAGCTGTTTTTT. The V call is TRBV11-3, the J call TRBJ2-2; tentative D call: TRBD1 (6 bases). V lost 9 bases and J 5 bases, leaving 10 bases between the germline ends. In germline, CDR1 is SGHNT, CDR2 YENEEA. The CDR3 is 12 residues long.

A few counts support this clone. The V and J genes are TRBV28 and TRBJ2-3; D is ambiguous. The CDR3 runs to 12 residues. Deletions cut 7 bases from V and 4 bases from J, with 9 bases between. Germline-derived CDR1 and CDR2 are MDHEN and SYDVKM. The CDR3 DNA reads as TGTGCCAGCAACCGGAACCCAGATACGCAGTATTTT. This encodes CASNRNPDTQYF.

This clone was seen only a few times. The rearrangement links TRBV9 to TRBJ2-5, with TRBD1 matching over 8 bases. CDR3 length: 16 amino acids. With V trimmed by 4 bases and J by 4 bases, 12 bases remained unmatched. Germline CDR1 reads SGDLS; CDR2 reads YYNGEE. The CDR3 DNA reads as TGTGCCAGCAGCCCAGGGGGCCACTTAGGAGGAGAGACCCAGTACTTC. Its translation: CASSPGGHLGGETQYF.